Reported below is one T cell receptor (beta chain). The data derive from a study of blood T cell repertoires in COVID-19. The authors' processing: Reference gene primers were amplified, and this amplification served to estimate nucleated cell counts. Data came from immunoSEQ multiplex PCR; TCRdb stores just in-frame clones and leaves some out. V and J calls and clone size are as listed in that table; D and trimming were resolved from the DNA. Here the sample spans 130,000 to 150,000 clones, about four fifths being singletons. This CDR3 spans 14 amino acids. Germline values: CDR1 SGHRS, CDR2 YFSETQ. The V end was cut by 0 bases, the J end by 6 bases, with 12 bases between.

V and J are TRBV5-1 and TRBJ1-2, with D unresolved. This clonotype was sampled from a human donor in a cohort sampled during active COVID-19. Material for sequencing was peripheral blood. CDR3 nucleotides: TGCGCCAGCAGCTTGGACGCCCCGCCGGATGGCTACACCTTC. This encodes CASSLDAPPDGYTF.